These T cell receptor beta chains were read from a single sample in a study of blood T cell repertoires in COVID-19. Assay: immunoSEQ multiplex PCR; the TCRdb copy retains only in-frame clones and omits some. The repertoire holds 100,000 or so clones, with just under 95% as singletons. Source material: peripheral blood. The source of these receptors is a man in his 70s with acute or convalescent COVID-19. The CDR3 runs from the conserved cysteine through the conserved F or W. The order of the fields is D gene, J gene, V gene, clone size, CDR3 DNA, CDR3 protein. D genes are given only for firm matches. Some rows have no size entry. The others give once, few or many, or a class for an expanded clone.

>NA|TRBJ2-1|TRBV7-9|once
TGTGCCAGCAAGCGCGATATATCGGGGACCTACAATGAGCAGTTCTTC
CASKRDISGTYNEQFF
>NA|TRBJ1-2|TRBV3-1/TRBV3-2|NA
TGTGCCAGCAGCCGAGGACACTTATATGGCTACACCTTC
CASSRGHLYGYTF
>TRBD1|TRBJ2-5|TRBV10-3|NA
TGTGCCATCAGTGATTATCCGGGACAGGGGAAAGAGACCCAGTACTTC
CAISDYPGQGKETQYF
>NA|TRBJ1-4|TRBV15|NA
TGTGCCACCAGCAGAGACAGGGGTCGGGAAAAACTGTTTTTT
CATSRDRGREKLFF
>TRBD2|TRBJ2-1|TRBV6-5|NA
TGTGCCAGCAGTTACTACGGGGCTAGCGGCTACAATGAGCAGTTCTTC
CASSYYGASGYNEQFF
>NA|TRBJ1-2|TRBV6-5|NA
TGTGCCAGCAGTTACAACCCCCGGACAAGGCATGGCTACACCTTC
CASSYNPRTRHGYTF
>TRBD2|TRBJ2-1|TRBV5-6|NA
TGTGCCAGCAGCTCGGGACTAGGGCATGAGCAGTTCTTC
CASSSGLGHEQFF
>TRBD2|TRBJ2-2|TRBV19|NA
TGTGCCAGTAGTATAGAGGTAACTAGCGGGAGCACCGGGGAGCTGTTTTTT
CASSIEVTSGSTGELFF
>TRBD1|TRBJ1-1|TRBV19|NA
TGTGCCAGTAGTATAGGGACAGGGGCCGAAGCTTTCTTT
CASSIGTGAEAFF
>NA|TRBJ1-2|TRBV29-1|NA
TGCAGCGTTGAAGTTGCGACAGGAATTGGCTACACCTTC
CSVEVATGIGYTF
>TRBD1|TRBJ1-2|TRBV28|NA
TGTGCCAGCGGGACGACAGGGGCCGGAGCTAACTATGGCTACACCTTC
CASGTTGAGANYGYTF
>NA|TRBJ1-2|TRBV24-1|NA
TGTGCCACCAGCAGGGGCCCGAACTATGGCTACACCTTC
CATSRGPNYGYTF
>TRBD1|TRBJ1-6|TRBV5-1|NA
TGCGCCAGCAGCTTGGCCGGAGGACAGGGTACAGGGTCACCCCTCCACTTT
CASSLAGGQGTGSPLHF
>TRBD2|TRBJ2-1|TRBV19|NA
TGTGCCAGTAGTATATGGGGACTAGCGGGGGGAAACTCCTACAATGAGCAGTTCTTC
CASSIWGLAGGNSYNEQFF
>TRBD2|TRBJ2-7|TRBV2|NA
TGTGCCAGCAGTCTAGGTAGCGGGAGGGGCCTCTACGAGCAGTACTTC
CASSLGSGRGLYEQYF
>NA|TRBJ2-7|TRBV28|NA
TGTGCCAGCAGTGAGCTCCGGGATCCCGAGCAGTACTTC
CASSELRDPEQYF
>NA|TRBJ1-5|TRBV4-2|NA
TGTGCCAGCAGCCAAGATTACAGTAGCAATCAGCCCCAGCATTTT
CASSQDYSSNQPQHF
>TRBD1|TRBJ1-1|TRBV29-1|NA
TGCAGCGTAGCCCACAGGGGGGCGAACACTGAAGCTTTCTTT
CSVAHRGANTEAFF
>TRBD2|TRBJ2-7|TRBV11-2|NA
TGTGCCAGCAGCCCAGGAGTTAGCGGGGGGGCCTGGCAGTACTTC
CASSPGVSGGAWQYF
>TRBD1|TRBJ1-2|TRBV7-2|NA
TGTGCCAGCAGCCTTACAGGGGCGAGGGATTTAGGTGGCTACACCTTC
CASSLTGARDLGGYTF
>TRBD1|TRBJ1-4|TRBV5-1|NA
TGCGCCAGCATGTGGGGACAGGGGAATGAAAAACTGTTTTTT
CASMWGQGNEKLFF
>TRBD1|TRBJ1-2|TRBV5-1|NA
TGCGCCAGCAGCTTGGCCCCGACAGGGGGCTACACCTTC
CASSLAPTGGYTF
>NA|TRBJ1-5|TRBV6-5|NA
TGTGCCAGCAGTTCCCAGAATCAGCCCCAGCATTTT
CASSSQNQPQHF
>NA|TRBJ1-1|TRBV30|NA
TGTGCCTGGAGTCGACAACTGAACACTGAAGCTTTCTTT
CAWSRQLNTEAFF
>NA|TRBJ1-3|TRBV6-4|NA
TGTGCCAGCACCCCAGGGCCAAGCTCTGGAAACACCATATATTTT
CASTPGPSSGNTIYF
>NA|TRBJ2-7|TRBV15|NA
TGTGCCACCAGCAGAGATGATGACCTAGCGCTTACCTACGAGCAGTACTTC
CATSRDDDLALTYEQYF
>NA|TRBJ2-2|TRBV5-1|few
TGCGCCAGCAGCTTGACCGGTTCCGGGGAGCTGTTTTTT
CASSLTGSGELFF
>TRBD2|TRBJ2-5|TRBV5-8|NA
TGTGCCAGTTTCTCGACTAGCGCTCAAGAGACCCAGTACTTC
CASFSTSAQETQYF
>NA|TRBJ1-1|TRBV13|NA
TGTGCCAGCAGCCCGGAGGGGTTGAGCACTGAAGCTTTCTTT
CASSPEGLSTEAFF
>NA|TRBJ2-7|TRBV5-1|NA
TGCGCCAGCAGCTTGGCCGGAGTGGCCGAGCAGTACTTC
CASSLAGVAEQYF
>TRBD2|TRBJ2-3|TRBV24-1|NA
TGTGCCACCAGTGTTGGGGGGGGCACAGATACGCAGTATTTT
CATSVGGGTDTQYF
>NA|TRBJ1-1|TRBV4-2|NA
TGTGCCAGCAGCCAAGAATCCCTATCGGGTGAAGCTTTCTTT
CASSQESLSGEAFF
>NA|TRBJ1-4|TRBV6-5|once
TGTGCCAGCAGTTACAGGGGTCCTAAAGAAAAACTGTTTTTT
CASSYRGPKEKLFF
>TRBD1|TRBJ1-2|TRBV27|NA
TGTGCCAGCAGTTTAGGGGGACAGGGTCTTAATGGCTACACCTTC
CASSLGGQGLNGYTF
>NA|TRBJ1-1|TRBV4-1|NA
TGCGCCAGCAGCCAACGCGGGGGGGTTAGGACTGAAGCTTTCTTT
CASSQRGGVRTEAFF
>NA|TRBJ2-7|TRBV9|few
TGTGCCAGCAGCCCCATTGGGCGGGACCGCGAGCAGTACTTC
CASSPIGRDREQYF
>NA|TRBJ2-1|TRBV12-3/TRBV12-4|NA
TGTGCATCCGGGGGAGGAGAGCAGTTCTTC
CASGGGEQFF
>TRBD2|TRBJ2-3|TRBV11-1|NA
TGTGCCAGCAGCTTAGCGCGGGGGAAGGCCTTCACAGATACGCAGTATTTT
CASSLARGKAFTDTQYF
>NA|TRBJ1-1|TRBV4-1|NA
TGCGCCAGCAGCCAAGATCTTGCGATGAACACTGAAGCTTTCTTT
CASSQDLAMNTEAFF
>NA|TRBJ2-7|TRBV6-2/TRBV6-3|NA
TGTGCCAGCAGTTACCCACGCCCGGGACTCATTCGCGAGCAGTACTTC
CASSYPRPGLIREQYF
>NA|TRBJ1-2|TRBV21-1|once
TGTGCCAGCAGCAAGGGGGACAGCTTCTACTATGGCTACACCTTC
CASSKGDSFYYGYTF
>TRBD2|TRBJ2-1|TRBV4-2|NA
TGTGCCAGCAGCCACCCCACTCGCGGGGGGGAGAATGAGCAGTTCTTC
CASSHPTRGGENEQFF
>NA|TRBJ1-4|TRBV18|NA
TGTGCCAGCTCTCGTACAGGTGAAAAACTGTTTTTT
CASSRTGEKLFF
>NA|TRBJ2-1|TRBV5-1|NA
TGCGCCAGCAGTTTTTCCATTAATGAGCAGTTCTTC
CASSFSINEQFF
>NA|TRBJ1-2|TRBV6-2/TRBV6-3|NA
TGTGCCAGCAGTTATTTCCCCGGGAACTATGGCTACACCTTC
CASSYFPGNYGYTF
>NA|TRBJ2-5|TRBV6-6|NA
TGTGCCAGCAGTTACGTGGAGGGGGGGCTGGGGACCCAGTACTTC
CASSYVEGGLGTQYF
>TRBD1|TRBJ2-4|TRBV24-1|NA
TGTGCCATAGTCAAGGACAGGGATTACTTC
CAIVKDRDYF
>NA|TRBJ1-2|TRBV18|NA
TGTGCCAGCTCGGGAGATCTTTATGGCTACACCTTC
CASSGDLYGYTF
>TRBD2|TRBJ2-5|TRBV18|NA
TGTGCCAGCTCACGACAGCGACTAGCGGGAAACCAAGAGACCCAGTACTTC
CASSRQRLAGNQETQYF
>TRBD2|TRBJ2-5|TRBV19|NA
TGTGCCAGTAGTAGCCCCAGTTGGGGGGGTGAGACCCAGTACTTC
CASSSPSWGGETQYF
>NA|TRBJ2-2|TRBV5-8|NA
TGTGCCAGCAGCTTGATTGGGGGCGCGAACACCGGGGAGCTGTTTTTT
CASSLIGGANTGELFF
>TRBD2|TRBJ2-7|TRBV10-3|NA
TGTGCCATCAGTGGGGGGGGAGGGCCCTACGAGCAGTACTTC
CAISGGGGPYEQYF
>NA|TRBJ2-2|TRBV6-5|NA
TGTGCCAGCAGCCTCGGGAGCACCGGGGAGCTGTTTTTT
CASSLGSTGELFF
>NA|TRBJ1-5|TRBV6-2/TRBV6-3|NA
TGTGCCAGCAGTTCCCGACAGGTAGATCAGCCCCAGCATTTT
CASSSRQVDQPQHF
>NA|TRBJ1-6|TRBV27|NA
TGTGCCAGCAGACAGGTACAAATAAATTCACCCCTCCACTTT
CASRQVQINSPLHF
>TRBD1|TRBJ2-1|TRBV3-1/TRBV3-2|NA
TGTGCCAGCAGCCAACGGGACAGGGGGACCCTGGAGCAGTTCTTC
CASSQRDRGTLEQFF
>NA|TRBJ1-1|TRBV6-2/TRBV6-3|NA
TGTGCCAGCAGTAGGACATTACTGAACACTGAAGCTTTCTTT
CASSRTLLNTEAFF
>TRBD2|TRBJ2-7|TRBV5-1|once
TGCGCCAGCAGCTTAAATGCGGCTAGCGGGTCCTACGAGCAGTACTTC
CASSLNAASGSYEQYF
>NA|TRBJ1-2|TRBV28|NA
TGTGCCAGCAGAGAATCCGGGACATACGTCTATGGCTACACCTTC
CASRESGTYVYGYTF